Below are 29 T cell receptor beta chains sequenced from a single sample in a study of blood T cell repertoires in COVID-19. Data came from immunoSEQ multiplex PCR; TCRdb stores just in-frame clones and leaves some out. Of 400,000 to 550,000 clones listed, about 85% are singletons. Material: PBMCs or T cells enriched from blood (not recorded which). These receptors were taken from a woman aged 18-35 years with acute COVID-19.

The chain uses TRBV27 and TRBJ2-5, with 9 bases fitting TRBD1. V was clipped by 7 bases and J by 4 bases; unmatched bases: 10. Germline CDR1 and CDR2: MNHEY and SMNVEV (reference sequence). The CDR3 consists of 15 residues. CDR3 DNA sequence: TGTGCCAGCAACACTTACAGGGGGCGAAGAGAGACCCAGTACTTC. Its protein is CASNTYRGRRETQYF.

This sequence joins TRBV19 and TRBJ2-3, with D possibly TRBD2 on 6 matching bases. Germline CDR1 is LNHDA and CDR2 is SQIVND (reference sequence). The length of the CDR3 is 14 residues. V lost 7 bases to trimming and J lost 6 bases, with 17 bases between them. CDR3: CASTVPGLGDTQYF. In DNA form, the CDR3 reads TGTGCCAGTACCGTCCCGGGACTCGGGGATACGCAGTATTTT.

CDR3: CASSLNAGGQNTQYF. The CDR3 DNA sequence: TGTGCCAGCAGCTTAAACGCGGGAGGGCAAAATACGCAGTATTTT. V gene TRBV11-2 combines with J gene TRBJ2-3, with TRBD2 identical over 9 bases. Germline loops: CDR1 SGHAT, CDR2 FQNNGV. The length of the CDR3 is 15 residues. Trimming cost V 2 bases and J 7 bases; bases outside gene matches: 7.

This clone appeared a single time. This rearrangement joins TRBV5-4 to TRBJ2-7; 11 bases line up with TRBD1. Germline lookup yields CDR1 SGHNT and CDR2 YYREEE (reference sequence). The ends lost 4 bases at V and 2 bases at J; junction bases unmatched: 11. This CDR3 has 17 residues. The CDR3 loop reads CASSPGQGVRGAYEQYF. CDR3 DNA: TGTGCCAGCAGCCCGGGACAGGGGGTTCGGGGCGCCTACGAGCAGTACTTC.

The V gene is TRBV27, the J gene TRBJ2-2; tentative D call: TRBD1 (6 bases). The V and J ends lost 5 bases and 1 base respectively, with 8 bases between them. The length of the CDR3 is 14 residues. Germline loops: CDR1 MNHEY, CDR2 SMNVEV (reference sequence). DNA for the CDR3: TGTGCCAGCAGTCCGGGACAGAACACCGGGGAGCTGTTTTTT. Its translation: CASSPGQNTGELFF.

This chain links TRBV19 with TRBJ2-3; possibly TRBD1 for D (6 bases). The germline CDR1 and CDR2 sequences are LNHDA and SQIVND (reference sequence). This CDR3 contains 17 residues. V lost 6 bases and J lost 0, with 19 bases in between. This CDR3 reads CASSVFWQGSSTDTQYF. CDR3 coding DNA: TGTGCCAGTAGCGTCTTTTGGCAGGGGTCTAGCACAGATACGCAGTATTTT.

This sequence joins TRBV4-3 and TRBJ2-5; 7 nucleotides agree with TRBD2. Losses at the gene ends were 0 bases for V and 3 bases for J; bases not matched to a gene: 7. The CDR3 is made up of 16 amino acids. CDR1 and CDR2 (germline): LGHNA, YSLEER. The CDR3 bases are TGCGCCAGCAGCCAAGAAGGCCTAGCGGAGGAAGAGACCCAGTACTTC. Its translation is CASSQEGLAEEETQYF.

CDR3 in DNA: TGTGCCAGCAGTTTAACGGGAGGGGATGAGCAGTTCTTC. Amino acid sequence: CASSLTGGDEQFF. This chain connects TRBV12-3 or TRBV12-4 to TRBJ2-1, with 8 bases fitting TRBD2. Losses at the gene ends were 2 bases for V and 8 bases for J; bases not matched to a gene: 2. This CDR3 is 13 amino acids long.

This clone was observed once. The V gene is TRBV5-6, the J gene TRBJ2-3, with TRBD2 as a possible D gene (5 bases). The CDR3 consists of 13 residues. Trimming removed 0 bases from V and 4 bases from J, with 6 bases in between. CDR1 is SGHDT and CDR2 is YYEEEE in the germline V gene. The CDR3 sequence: CASSLAGADTQYF. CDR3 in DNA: TGTGCCAGCAGCTTGGCCGGGGCAGATACGCAGTATTTT.

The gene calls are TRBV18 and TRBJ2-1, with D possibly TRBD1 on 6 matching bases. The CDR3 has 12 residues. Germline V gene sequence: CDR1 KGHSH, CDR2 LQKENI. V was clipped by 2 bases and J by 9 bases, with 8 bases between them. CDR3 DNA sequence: TGTGCCAGCTCACCAACAGGGCTTGAGCAGTTCTTC. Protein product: CASSPTGLEQFF.

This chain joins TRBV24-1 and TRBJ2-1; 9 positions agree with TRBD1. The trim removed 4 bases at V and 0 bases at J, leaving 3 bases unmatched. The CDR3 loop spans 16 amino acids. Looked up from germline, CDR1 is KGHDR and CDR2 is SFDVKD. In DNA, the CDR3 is TGTGCCACCAGTGACCTACAGGGGGCCTCCTACAATGAGCAGTTCTTC. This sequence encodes CATSDLQGASYNEQFF.

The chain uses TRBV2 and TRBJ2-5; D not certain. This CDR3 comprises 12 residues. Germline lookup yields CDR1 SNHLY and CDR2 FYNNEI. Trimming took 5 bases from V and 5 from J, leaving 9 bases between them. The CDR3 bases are TGTGCCAGCAGTCTATACGGGGAGACCCAGTACTTC. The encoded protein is CASSLYGETQYF.

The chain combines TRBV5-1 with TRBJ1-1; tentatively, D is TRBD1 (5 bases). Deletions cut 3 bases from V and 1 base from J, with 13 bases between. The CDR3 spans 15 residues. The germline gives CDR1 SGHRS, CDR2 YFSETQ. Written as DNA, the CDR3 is TGCGCCAGCAGCTCTCAGGGTCTTAAGAACACTGAAGCTTTCTTT. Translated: CASSSQGLKNTEAFF.

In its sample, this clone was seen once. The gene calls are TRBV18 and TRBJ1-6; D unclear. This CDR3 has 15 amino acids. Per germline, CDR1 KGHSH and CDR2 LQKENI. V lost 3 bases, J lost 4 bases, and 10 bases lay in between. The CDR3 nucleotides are TGTGCCAGCTCACCGGACGAGGGTTATAATTCACCCCTCCACTTT. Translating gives CASSPDEGYNSPLHF.

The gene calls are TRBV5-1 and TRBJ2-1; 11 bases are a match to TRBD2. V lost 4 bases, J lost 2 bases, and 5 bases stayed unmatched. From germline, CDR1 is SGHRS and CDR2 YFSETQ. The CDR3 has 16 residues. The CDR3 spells CASSPMTSGTYNEQFF. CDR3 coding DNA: TGCGCCAGCAGCCCTATGACTAGCGGGACCTACAATGAGCAGTTCTTC.

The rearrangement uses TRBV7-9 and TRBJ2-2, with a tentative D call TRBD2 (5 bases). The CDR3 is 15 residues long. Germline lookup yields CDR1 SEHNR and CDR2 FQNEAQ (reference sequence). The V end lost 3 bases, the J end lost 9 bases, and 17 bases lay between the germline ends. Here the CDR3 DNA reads TGTGCCAGCAGCTTTCAGGCGGGCTCCGGCCGGGAGCTGTTTTTT. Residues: CASSFQAGSGRELFF.

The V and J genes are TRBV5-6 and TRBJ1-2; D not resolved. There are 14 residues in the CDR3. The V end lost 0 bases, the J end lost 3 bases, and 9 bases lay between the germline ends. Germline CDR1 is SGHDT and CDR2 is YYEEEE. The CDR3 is CASSLAGIDYGYTF. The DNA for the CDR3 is TGTGCCAGCAGCTTGGCCGGTATTGACTATGGCTACACCTTC.

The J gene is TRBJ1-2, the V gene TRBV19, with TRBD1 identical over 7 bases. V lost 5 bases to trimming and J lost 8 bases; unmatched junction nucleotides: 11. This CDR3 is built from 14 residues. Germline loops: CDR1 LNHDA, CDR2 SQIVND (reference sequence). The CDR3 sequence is CASSSAYRGDGYTF. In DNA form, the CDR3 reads TGTGCCAGTAGTTCGGCGTACAGGGGTGACGGCTACACCTTC.

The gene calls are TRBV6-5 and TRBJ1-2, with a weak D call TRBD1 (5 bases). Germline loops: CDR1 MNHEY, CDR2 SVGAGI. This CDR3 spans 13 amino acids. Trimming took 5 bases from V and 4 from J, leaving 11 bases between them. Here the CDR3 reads CASSRQPSYGYTF. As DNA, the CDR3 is TGTGCCAGCAGTCGACAGCCAAGCTATGGCTACACCTTC.

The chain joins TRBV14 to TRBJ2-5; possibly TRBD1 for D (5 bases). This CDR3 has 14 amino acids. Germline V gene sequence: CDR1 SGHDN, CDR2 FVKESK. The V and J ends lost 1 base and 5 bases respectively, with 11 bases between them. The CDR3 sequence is CASSQVRQTETQYF. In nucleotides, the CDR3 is TGTGCCAGCAGCCAAGTCAGACAGACGGAGACCCAGTACTTC.

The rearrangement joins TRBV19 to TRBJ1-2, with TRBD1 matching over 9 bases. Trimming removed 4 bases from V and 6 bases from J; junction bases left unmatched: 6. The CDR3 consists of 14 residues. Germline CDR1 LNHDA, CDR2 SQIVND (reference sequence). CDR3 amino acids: CASSKSDRGDGYTF. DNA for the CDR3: TGTGCCAGTAGTAAGTCGGACAGGGGTGATGGCTACACCTTC.

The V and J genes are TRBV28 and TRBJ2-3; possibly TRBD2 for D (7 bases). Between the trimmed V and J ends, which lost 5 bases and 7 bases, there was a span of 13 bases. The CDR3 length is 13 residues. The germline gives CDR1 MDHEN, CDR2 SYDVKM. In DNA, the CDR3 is TGTGCCAGCAGTCAGACGGGGGGCTATACGCAGTATTTT. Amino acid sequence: CASSQTGGYTQYF.

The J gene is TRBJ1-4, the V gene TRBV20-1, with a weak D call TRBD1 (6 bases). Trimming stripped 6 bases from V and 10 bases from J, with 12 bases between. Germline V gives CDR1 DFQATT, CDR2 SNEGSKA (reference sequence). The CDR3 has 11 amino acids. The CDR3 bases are TGCAGTGCGCTACAGGGAACAAAACTGTTTTTT. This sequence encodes CSALQGTKLFF.

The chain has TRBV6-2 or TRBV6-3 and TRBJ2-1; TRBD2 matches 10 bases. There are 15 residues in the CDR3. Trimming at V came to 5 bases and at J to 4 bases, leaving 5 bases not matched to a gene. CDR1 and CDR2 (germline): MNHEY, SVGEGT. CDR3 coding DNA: TGTGCCAGCAGTGGAGCGGGAGGGATTTACAATGAGCAGTTCTTC. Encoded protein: CASSGAGGIYNEQFF.

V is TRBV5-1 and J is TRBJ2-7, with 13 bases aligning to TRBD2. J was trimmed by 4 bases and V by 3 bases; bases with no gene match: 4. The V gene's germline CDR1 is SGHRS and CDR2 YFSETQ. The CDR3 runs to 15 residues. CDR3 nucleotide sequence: TGCGCCAGCAGCTCCGGGACTAGCGGGGATTACGAGCAGTACTTC. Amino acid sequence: CASSSGTSGDYEQYF.

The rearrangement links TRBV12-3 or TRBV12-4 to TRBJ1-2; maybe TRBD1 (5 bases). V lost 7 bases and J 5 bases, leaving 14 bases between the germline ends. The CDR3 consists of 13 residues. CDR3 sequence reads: CASISDSFYGYTF. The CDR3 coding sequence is TGTGCCAGCATCTCAGACAGCTTTTATGGCTACACCTTC.

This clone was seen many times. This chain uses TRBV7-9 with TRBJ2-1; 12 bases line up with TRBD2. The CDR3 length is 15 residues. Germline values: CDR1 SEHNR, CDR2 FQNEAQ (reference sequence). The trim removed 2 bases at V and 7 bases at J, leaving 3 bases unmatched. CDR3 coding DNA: TGTGCCAGCAGCTTATTGCTAGCGGGAGGGAATGAGCAGTTCTTC. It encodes CASSLLLAGGNEQFF.

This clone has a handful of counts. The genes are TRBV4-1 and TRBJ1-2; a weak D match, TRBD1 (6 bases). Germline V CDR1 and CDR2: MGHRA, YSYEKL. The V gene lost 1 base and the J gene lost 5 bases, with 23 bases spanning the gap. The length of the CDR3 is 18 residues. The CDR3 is CASSQVGGAQTDSYGYTF. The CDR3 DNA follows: TGCGCCAGCAGCCAAGTTGGGGGGGCTCAAACGGATTCATATGGCTACACCTTC.

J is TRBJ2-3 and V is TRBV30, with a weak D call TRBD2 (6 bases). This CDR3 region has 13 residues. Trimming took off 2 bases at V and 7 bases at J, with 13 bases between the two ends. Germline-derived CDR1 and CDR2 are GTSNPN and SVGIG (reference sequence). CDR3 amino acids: CAWSMDRGNTQYF. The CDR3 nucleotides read TGTGCCTGGAGTATGGACCGCGGGAATACGCAGTATTTT.